Each of the 16 T cell receptor beta chains below was sequenced from the same sample in a study of blood T cell repertoires in COVID-19. Repertoires were generated with immunoSEQ multiplex PCR, while TCRdb's copy carries only in-frame clones and drops some. The sample consists of 330,000 or so clones, around 87% of them appearing once. Sequenced material: PBMCs or T cells enriched from blood (not recorded which). Receptors originate from a middle-aged man in a cohort exposed to, infected with or recovered from COVID-19 (not recorded which).

The V gene is TRBV7-8, the J gene TRBJ2-1; 9 nucleotides line up with TRBD2. Germline values: CDR1 SGHVS, CDR2 FQNEAQ. This CDR3 contains 18 residues. V lost 5 bases to trimming and J lost 2 bases; unmatched junction nucleotides: 13. CDR3 bases: TGTGCCAGCAGCCTATTACAATCTAGCGGGAAGACCTACAATGAGCAGTTCTTC. Its translation: CASSLLQSSGKTYNEQFF.

The chain uses TRBV11-2 and TRBJ2-4; 12 bases map to TRBD1. The CDR3 length is 19 residues. V shed 5 bases and J 8 bases; nucleotides not matched to a gene: 19. The germline V gene has CDR1 SGHAT and CDR2 FQNNGV. The CDR3 sequence: CASSLAGGWGQGASDIQYF. The CDR3 coding sequence is TGTGCCAGCAGCCTCGCGGGGGGCTGGGGACAGGGGGCTTCTGACATTCAGTACTTC.

V gene TRBV19 combines with J gene TRBJ2-1, with D possibly being TRBD1 (6 bases). Per germline, CDR1 LNHDA and CDR2 SQIVND (reference sequence). V gave up 5 bases and J gave up 6 bases, with 14 bases separating them. CDR3 size: 14 residues. The CDR3 loop is CASSAPRDTNEQFF. CDR3 coding DNA: TGTGCCAGTAGTGCCCCCCGGGACACCAATGAGCAGTTCTTC.

The CDR3 nucleotides read TGTGCCTGGAGTGTATCGGGTAGCGGGAGTTTGTTCTTC. This translates into CAWSVSGSGSLFF. The J gene is TRBJ2-1, the V gene TRBV30, with 9 bases that match TRBD2. The CDR3 totals 13 residues. Germline lookup yields CDR1 GTSNPN and CDR2 SVGIG (reference sequence). The V gene end was trimmed by 0 bases and the J gene end by 15 bases; junction bases not matched to a gene: 9.

On this clone itself: Other DNA sequences in this specimen translate into the identical CDR3. The rearrangement uses TRBV28 and TRBJ1-2, with 9 bases identical to TRBD1. The germline gives CDR1 MDHEN, CDR2 SYDVKM. CDR3 size: 14 residues. J lost 3 bases, V lost 6 bases, and 5 bases had no gene match. CDR3 region: CASSLQGADYGYTF. Written as DNA, the CDR3 is TGTGCCAGCAGCCTACAGGGGGCAGACTATGGCTACACCTTC.

V and J are TRBV27 and TRBJ1-1, with D perhaps TRBD1 (5 bases). V shed 5 bases and J shed 1 base, with 14 bases lying between them. This CDR3 has 15 amino acids. The V gene's germline CDR1 is MNHEY and CDR2 SMNVEV (reference sequence). The CDR3: CASSPIPDRNTEAFF. CDR3 in DNA: TGTGCCAGCAGTCCAATTCCCGACAGGAACACTGAAGCTTTCTTT.

This clone came up many times. The V and J genes are TRBV29-1 and TRBJ2-7; the match to TRBD2 covers 13 bases. The CDR3 has 14 amino acids. Trimming cost V 1 base and J 7 bases; bases outside gene matches: 4. Germline CDR1 is SQVTM and CDR2 is ANQGSEA. For the CDR3, the DNA is TGCAGCGTTGAAGGTTTGGGACTAGCGGGAGAGCAGTACTTC. The encoded protein is CSVEGLGLAGEQYF.

This chain links TRBV29-1 with TRBJ1-2, with D hard to call. CDR1 is SQVTM, CDR2 ANQGSEA, per germline. V was pared by 6 bases and J by 5 bases, with 13 bases between. The CDR3 length is 12 residues. The CDR3 spells CSVGGEAYGYTF. Here the CDR3 DNA reads TGCAGCGTGGGAGGCGAAGCTTATGGCTACACCTTC.

The chain recombines TRBV7-6 with TRBJ2-1; TRBD2 is a possible D gene (6 bases). This CDR3 has 15 residues. Trimming removed 5 bases from V and 4 bases from J, with 15 bases in between. Germline CDR1 is SGHVS and CDR2 is FNYEAQ. The CDR3 spells CASSPVGGVYNEQFF. The DNA for the CDR3 is TGTGCCAGCAGCCCCGTCGGGGGAGTGTACAATGAGCAGTTCTTC.

The CDR3 DNA reads TGTGCCAGCAGCCCTAACTTCGGACAGGGTAGCACTAATGAAAAACTGTTTTTT. It translates to CASSPNFGQGSTNEKLFF. V gene TRBV3-1 (or the pseudogene TRBV3-2) combines with J gene TRBJ1-4, with 8 positions matching TRBD1. This CDR3 is built from 18 residues. Germline lookup yields CDR1 LGHDT and CDR2 YNNKEL (reference sequence). J gave up 2 bases and V 4 bases, and 12 bases lay outside the gene matches.

Details on this clone: The sample contains more than one DNA sequence encoding this CDR3. This sequence joins TRBV18 and TRBJ2-7, with D possibly matching TRBD1 (6 bases). Trimming shortened V by 2 bases and J by 4 bases, and 6 bases separated the two germline ends. The CDR3 has 12 amino acids. The germline V gene encodes CDR1 KGHSH and CDR2 LQKENI. The CDR3 DNA follows: TGTGCCAGCTCACCAACAGGGTACGAGCAGTACTTC. The encoded protein is CASSPTGYEQYF.

V is TRBV27 and J is TRBJ2-1, with 11 positions matching TRBD1. CDR1 is MNHEY, CDR2 SMNVEV, per germline (reference sequence). The CDR3 totals 14 residues. V shed 7 bases, J shed 2 bases, and the junction held 1 base outside the gene matches. The CDR3 is CASKDRGPYNEQFF. CDR3 bases: TGTGCCAGCAAGGACAGGGGGCCCTACAATGAGCAGTTCTTC.

The V call is TRBV5-1, the J call TRBJ2-1; possible D gene TRBD1, 6 bases. V was pared by 2 bases and J by 4 bases, with 13 bases between. Germline V lookup: CDR1 SGHRS, CDR2 YFSETQ. This CDR3 contains 15 residues. This chain's CDR3 is CASSFSSGAYNEQFF. Written as DNA, the CDR3 is TGCGCCAGCAGCTTTTCTTCAGGGGCGTACAATGAGCAGTTCTTC.

This clone has a handful of counts. V and J are TRBV7-2 and TRBJ1-2; 9 nucleotides match TRBD1. This CDR3 is built from 15 residues. CDR1 is SGHTA, CDR2 FQGNSA, per germline. V was pared by 4 bases and J by 1 base, with 4 bases of the junction left unmatched. The CDR3 sequence: CASSSQDRGNYGYTF. CDR3 bases: TGTGCCAGCAGCTCCCAGGACAGGGGTAACTATGGCTACACCTTC.

The V and J genes are TRBV5-6 and TRBJ1-2; 7 bases align to TRBD1. CDR1 is SGHDT, CDR2 YYEEEE, per germline. V was pared by 4 bases and J by 6 bases, with 3 bases of the junction left unmatched. This CDR3 is 12 amino acids long. The CDR3 nucleotides are TGTGCCAGCAGCCAAGACAGGGATGGCTACACCTTC. This codes for CASSQDRDGYTF. The variable domain in full, completed from reference TRBV5-6 and TRBJ1-2, reads DAGVTQSPTHLIKTRGQQVTLRCSPKSGHDTVSWYQQALGQGPQFIFQYYEEEERQRGNFPDRFSGHQFPNYSSELNVNALLLGDSALYLCASSQDRDGYTFGSGTRLTVV.

The CDR3 nucleotides are TGTGCCAGCAGATTGGGGGGGTTTGAGCAGTACTTC. Protein sequence: CASRLGGFEQYF. The chain joins TRBV28 to TRBJ2-7; TRBD2 matches 7 bases. V shed 6 bases and J 7 bases; nucleotides not matched to a gene: 6. CDR3 length: 12 residues. Germline CDR1 and CDR2: MDHEN and SYDVKM.